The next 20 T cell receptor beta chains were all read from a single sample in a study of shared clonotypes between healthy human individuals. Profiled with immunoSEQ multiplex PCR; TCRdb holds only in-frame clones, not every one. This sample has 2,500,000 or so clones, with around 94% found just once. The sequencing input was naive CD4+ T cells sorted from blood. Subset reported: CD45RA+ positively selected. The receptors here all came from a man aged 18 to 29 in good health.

CDR3 region: CASSQESRSGGAGNEQFF. The CDR3 DNA is TGCGCCAGCAGCCAAGAGTCTCGGAGCGGGGGGGCCGGCAATGAGCAGTTCTTC. The chain couples TRBV4-1 to TRBJ2-1; TRBD2 matches 10 bases. There are 18 residues in the CDR3. Losses at the gene ends were 0 bases for V and 6 bases for J; bases not matched to a gene: 11. The germline gives CDR1 MGHRA, CDR2 YSYEKL.

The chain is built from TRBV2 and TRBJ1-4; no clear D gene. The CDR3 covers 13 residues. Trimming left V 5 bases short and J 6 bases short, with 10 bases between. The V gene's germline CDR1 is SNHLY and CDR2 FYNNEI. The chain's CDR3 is CASSRGPDEKLFF. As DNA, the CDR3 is TGTGCCAGCAGTCGAGGGCCTGATGAAAAACTGTTTTTT.

CDR3 nucleotide sequence: TGTGCCAGCACCTTGCAGGGCGGAGATACGCAGTATTTT. This translates into CASTLQGGDTQYF. The rearrangement joins TRBV7-2 to TRBJ2-3; maybe TRBD1 (5 bases). The CDR3 covers 13 residues. In germline, CDR1 is SGHTA, CDR2 FQGNSA. V lost 7 bases, J lost 5 bases, and 13 bases lay in between.

In nucleotides, the CDR3 is TGTGCCAGCAGCTCCCCGGGACAGGGGGCAGATACGCAGTATTTT. Its translation is CASSSPGQGADTQYF. This sequence joins TRBV5-6 and TRBJ2-3; 11 nucleotides agree with TRBD1. There are 15 residues in the CDR3. Germline V gene lookup returns CDR1 SGHDT and CDR2 YYEEEE. V was clipped by 3 bases and J by 4 bases; unmatched bases: 4.

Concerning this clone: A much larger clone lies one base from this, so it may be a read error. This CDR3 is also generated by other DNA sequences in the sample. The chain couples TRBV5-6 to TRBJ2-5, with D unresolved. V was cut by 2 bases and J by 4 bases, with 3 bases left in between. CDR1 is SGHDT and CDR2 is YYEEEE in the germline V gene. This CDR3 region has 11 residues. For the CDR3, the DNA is TGTGCCAGCAGCTTAAGAGAGACCCAGTACTTC. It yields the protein CASSLRETQYF.

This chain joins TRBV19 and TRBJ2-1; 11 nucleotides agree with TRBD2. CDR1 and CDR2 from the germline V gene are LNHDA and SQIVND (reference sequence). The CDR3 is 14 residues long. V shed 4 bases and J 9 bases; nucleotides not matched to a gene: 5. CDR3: CASSNLAGGLEQFF. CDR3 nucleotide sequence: TGTGCCAGTAGTAACCTAGCGGGAGGCCTTGAGCAGTTCTTC.

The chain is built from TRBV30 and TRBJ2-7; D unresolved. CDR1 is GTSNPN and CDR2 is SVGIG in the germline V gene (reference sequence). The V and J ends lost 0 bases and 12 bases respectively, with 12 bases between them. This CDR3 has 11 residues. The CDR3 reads CAWSVPQYLYF. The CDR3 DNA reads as TGTGCCTGGAGTGTACCACAATACCTGTACTTC. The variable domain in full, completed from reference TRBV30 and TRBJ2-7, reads SQTIHQWPATLVQPVGSPLSLECTVEGTSNPNLYWYRQAAGRGLQLLFYSVGIGQISSEVPQNLSASRPQDRQFILSSKKLLLSDSGFYLCAWSVPQYLYFGPGTRLTVT.

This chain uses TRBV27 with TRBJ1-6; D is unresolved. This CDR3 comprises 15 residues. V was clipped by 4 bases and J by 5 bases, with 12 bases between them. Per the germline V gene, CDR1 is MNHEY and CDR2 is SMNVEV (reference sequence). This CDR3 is CASSSTGPHNSPLHF. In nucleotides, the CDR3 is TGTGCCAGCAGTTCCACTGGACCCCATAATTCACCCCTCCACTTT.

CDR3 region: CASSLNILDRAYEQYF. CDR3 bases: TGTGCCAGCAGCTTGAATATCCTTGACAGAGCCTACGAGCAGTACTTC. This chain links TRBV5-8 with TRBJ2-7, with a possible D match to TRBD1 (5 bases). The CDR3 contains 16 residues. Trimming cost V 1 base and J 2 bases, with 16 bases left between them. Germline CDR1 is SGHTS and CDR2 is YDEGEE.

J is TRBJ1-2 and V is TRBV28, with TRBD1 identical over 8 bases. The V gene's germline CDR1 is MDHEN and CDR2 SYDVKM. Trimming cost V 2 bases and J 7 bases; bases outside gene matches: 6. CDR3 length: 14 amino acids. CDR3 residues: CASSLQGAKVGYTF. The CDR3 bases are TGTGCCAGCAGTTTACAGGGGGCGAAAGTTGGCTACACCTTC.

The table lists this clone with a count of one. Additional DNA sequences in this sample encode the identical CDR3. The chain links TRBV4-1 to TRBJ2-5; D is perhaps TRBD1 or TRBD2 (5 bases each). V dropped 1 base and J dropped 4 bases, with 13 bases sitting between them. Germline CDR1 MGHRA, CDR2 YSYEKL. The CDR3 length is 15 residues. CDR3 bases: TGCGCCAGCAGCCAAGGGGACCGGGACCGAGAGACCCAGTACTTC. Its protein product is CASSQGDRDRETQYF.

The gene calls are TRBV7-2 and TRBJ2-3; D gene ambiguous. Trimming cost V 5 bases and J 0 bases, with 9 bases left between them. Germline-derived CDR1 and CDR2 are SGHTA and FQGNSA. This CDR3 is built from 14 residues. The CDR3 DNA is TGTGCCAGCAGCCCCGGGTCTAGCACAGATACGCAGTATTTT. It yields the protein CASSPGSSTDTQYF.

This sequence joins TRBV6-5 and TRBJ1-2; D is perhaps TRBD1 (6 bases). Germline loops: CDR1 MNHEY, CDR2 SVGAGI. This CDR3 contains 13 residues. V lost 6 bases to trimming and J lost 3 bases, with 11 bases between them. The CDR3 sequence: CASRGQQDYGYTF. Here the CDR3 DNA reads TGTGCCAGCAGAGGACAGCAAGACTATGGCTACACCTTC.

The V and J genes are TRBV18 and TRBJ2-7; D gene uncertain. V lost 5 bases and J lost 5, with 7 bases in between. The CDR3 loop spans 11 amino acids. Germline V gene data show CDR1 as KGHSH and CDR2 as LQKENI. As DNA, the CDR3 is TGTGCCAGCTCAAGAAAAGACGAGCAGTACTTC. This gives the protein CASSRKDEQYF. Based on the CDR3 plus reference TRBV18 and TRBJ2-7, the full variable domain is NAGVMQNPRHLVRRRGQEARLRCSPMKGHSHVYWYRQLPEEGLKFMVYLQKENIIDESGMPKERFSAEFPKEGPSILRIQQVVRGDSAAYFCASSRKDEQYFGPGTRLTVT.

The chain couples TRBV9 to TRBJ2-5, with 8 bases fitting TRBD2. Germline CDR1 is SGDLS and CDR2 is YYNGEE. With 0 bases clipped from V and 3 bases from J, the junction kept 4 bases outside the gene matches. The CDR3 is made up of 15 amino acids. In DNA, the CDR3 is TGTGCCAGCAGCGTAGACGGGAGGGCCGAAGAGACCCAGTACTTC. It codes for CASSVDGRAEETQYF.

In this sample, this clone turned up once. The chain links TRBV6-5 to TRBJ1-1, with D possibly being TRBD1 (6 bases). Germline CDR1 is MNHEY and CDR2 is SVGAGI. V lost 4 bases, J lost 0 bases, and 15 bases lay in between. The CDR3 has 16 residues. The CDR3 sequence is CASSSLSGTLNTEAFF. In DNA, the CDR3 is TGTGCCAGCAGTTCCTTATCCGGGACACTGAACACTGAAGCTTTCTTT.

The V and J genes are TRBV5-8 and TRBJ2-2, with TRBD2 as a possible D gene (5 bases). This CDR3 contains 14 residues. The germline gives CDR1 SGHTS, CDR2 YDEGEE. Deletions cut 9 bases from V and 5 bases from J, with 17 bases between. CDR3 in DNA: TGTGCCAATACGAGGGCAGGAAAGACCGGGGAGCTGTTTTTT. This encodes CANTRAGKTGELFF. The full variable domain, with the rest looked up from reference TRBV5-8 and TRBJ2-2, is EAGVTQSPTHLIKTRGQQATLRCSPISGHTSVYWYQQALGLGLQFLLWYDEGEERNRGNFPPRFSGRQFPNYSSELNVNALELEDSALYLCANTRAGKTGELFFGEGSRLTVL.

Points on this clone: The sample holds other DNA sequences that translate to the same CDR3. This CDR3 reads CASSSGQTYEQYF. The CDR3 coding sequence is TGTGCCAGCAGCTCGGGACAAACCTACGAGCAGTACTTC. The V call is TRBV5-4, the J call TRBJ2-7; possible D gene TRBD1, 6 bases. The CDR3 totals 13 residues. CDR1 SGHNT and CDR2 YYREEE come from the germline V gene (reference sequence). The ends were cut back, 3 bases at V and 2 bases at J, with 9 bases in the middle. The full variable domain, rest sourced from reference TRBV5-4 and TRBJ2-7, is ETGVTQSPTHLIKTRGQQVTLRCSSQSGHNTVSWYQQALGQGPQFIFQYYREEENGRGNFPPRFSGLQFPNYSSELNVNALELDDSALYLCASSSGQTYEQYFGPGTRLTVT.

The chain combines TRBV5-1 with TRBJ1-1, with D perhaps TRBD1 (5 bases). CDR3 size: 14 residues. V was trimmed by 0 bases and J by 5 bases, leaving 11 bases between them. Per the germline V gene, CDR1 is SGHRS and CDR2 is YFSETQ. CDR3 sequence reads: CASSLGDFRTEAFF. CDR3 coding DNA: TGCGCCAGCAGCTTGGGGGACTTTCGAACTGAAGCTTTCTTT.

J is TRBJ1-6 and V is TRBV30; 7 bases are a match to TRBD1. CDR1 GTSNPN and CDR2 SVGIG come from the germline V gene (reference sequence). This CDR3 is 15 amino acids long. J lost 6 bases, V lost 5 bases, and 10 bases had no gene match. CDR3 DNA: TGTGCCTGGGACACAATTGGGACAGTTAATTCACCCCTCCACTTT. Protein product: CAWDTIGTVNSPLHF.